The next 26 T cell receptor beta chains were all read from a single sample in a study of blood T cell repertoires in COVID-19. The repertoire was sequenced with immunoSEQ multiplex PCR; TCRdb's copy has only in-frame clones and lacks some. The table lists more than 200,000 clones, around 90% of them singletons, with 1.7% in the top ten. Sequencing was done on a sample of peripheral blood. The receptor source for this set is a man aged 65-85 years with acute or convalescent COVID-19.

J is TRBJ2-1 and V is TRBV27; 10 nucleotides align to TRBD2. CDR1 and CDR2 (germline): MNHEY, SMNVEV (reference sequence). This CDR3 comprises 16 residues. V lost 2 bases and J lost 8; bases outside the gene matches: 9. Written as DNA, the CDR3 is TGTGCCAGCAGTTTAGGGCCTAGCGGGAGTGGGGATGAGCAGTTCTTC. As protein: CASSLGPSGSGDEQFF.

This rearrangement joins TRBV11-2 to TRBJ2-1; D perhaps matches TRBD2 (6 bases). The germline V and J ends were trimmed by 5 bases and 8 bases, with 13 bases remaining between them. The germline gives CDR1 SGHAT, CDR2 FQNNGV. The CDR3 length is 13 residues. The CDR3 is CASSPAGYDEQFF. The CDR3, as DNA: TGTGCCAGCAGCCCGGCGGGGTATGATGAGCAGTTCTTC.

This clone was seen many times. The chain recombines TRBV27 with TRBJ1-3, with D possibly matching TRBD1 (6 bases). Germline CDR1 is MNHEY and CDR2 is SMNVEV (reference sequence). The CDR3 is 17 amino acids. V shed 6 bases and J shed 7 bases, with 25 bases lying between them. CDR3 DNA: TGTGCCAGCAGCCCTACTGACGACAGGCAAAAACCGAACACCATATATTTT. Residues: CASSPTDDRQKPNTIYF.

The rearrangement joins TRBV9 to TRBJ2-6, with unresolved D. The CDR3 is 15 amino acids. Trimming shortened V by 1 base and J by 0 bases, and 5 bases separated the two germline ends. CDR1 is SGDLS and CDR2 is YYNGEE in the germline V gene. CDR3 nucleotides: TGTGCCAGCAGCGTAATGTACTCTGGGGCCAACGTCCTGACTTTC. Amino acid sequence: CASSVMYSGANVLTF.

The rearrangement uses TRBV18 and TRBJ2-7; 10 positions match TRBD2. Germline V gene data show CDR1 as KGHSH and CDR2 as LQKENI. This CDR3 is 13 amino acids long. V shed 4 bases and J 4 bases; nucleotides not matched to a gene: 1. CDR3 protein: CASSQLAGYEQYF. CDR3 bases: TGTGCCAGCTCACAACTAGCGGGGTACGAGCAGTACTTC.

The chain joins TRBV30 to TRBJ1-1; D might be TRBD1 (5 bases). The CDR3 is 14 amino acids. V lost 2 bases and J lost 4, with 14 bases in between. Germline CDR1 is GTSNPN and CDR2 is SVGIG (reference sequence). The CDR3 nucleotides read TGTGCCTGGAGTCCTTCTTGGGGGGGCACTGAAGCTTTCTTT. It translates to CAWSPSWGGTEAFF.

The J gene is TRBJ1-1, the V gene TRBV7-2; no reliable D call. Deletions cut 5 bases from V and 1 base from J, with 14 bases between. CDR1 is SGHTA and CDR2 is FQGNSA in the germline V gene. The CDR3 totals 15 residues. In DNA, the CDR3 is TGTGCCAGCAGCCAGATAGACAATTGGAACACTGAAGCTTTCTTT. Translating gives CASSQIDNWNTEAFF.

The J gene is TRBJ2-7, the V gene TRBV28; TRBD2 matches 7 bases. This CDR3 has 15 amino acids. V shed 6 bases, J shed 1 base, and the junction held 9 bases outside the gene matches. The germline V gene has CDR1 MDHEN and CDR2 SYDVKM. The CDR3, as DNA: TGTGCCAGCAGAACCATAGCTAGCGGATCCTACGAGCAGTACTTC. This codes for CASRTIASGSYEQYF. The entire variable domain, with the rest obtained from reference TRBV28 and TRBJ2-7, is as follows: DVKVTQSSRYLVKRTGEKVFLECVQDMDHENMFWYRQDPGLGLRLIYFSYDVKMKEKGDIPEGYSVSREKKERFSLILESASTNQTSMYLCASRTIASGSYEQYFGPGTRLTVT.

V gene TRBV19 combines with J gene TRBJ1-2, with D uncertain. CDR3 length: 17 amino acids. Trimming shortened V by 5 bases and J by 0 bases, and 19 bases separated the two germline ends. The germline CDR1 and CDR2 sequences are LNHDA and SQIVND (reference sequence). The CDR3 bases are TGTGCCAGTAGTGCGCAAGCGAGGGTTTCGGCTAACTATGGCTACACCTTC. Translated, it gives CASSAQARVSANYGYTF. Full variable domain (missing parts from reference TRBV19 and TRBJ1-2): DGGITQSPKYLFRKEGQNVTLSCEQNLNHDAMYWYRQDPGQGLRLIYYSQIVNDFQKGDIAEGYSVSREKKESFPLTVTSAQKNPTAFYLCASSAQARVSANYGYTFGSGTRLTVV.

Here the CDR3 reads CASSRLAGLMQFF. The DNA of the CDR3 is TGTGCCAGCAGCCGACTAGCGGGACTTATGCAGTTCTTC. The chain employs TRBV7-3 and TRBJ2-1; 11 bases are shared with TRBD2. The CDR3 sequence is 13 residues long. V lost 5 bases, J lost 12 bases, and 6 bases stayed unmatched. Germline CDR1 is SGHTA and CDR2 is FQGTGA.

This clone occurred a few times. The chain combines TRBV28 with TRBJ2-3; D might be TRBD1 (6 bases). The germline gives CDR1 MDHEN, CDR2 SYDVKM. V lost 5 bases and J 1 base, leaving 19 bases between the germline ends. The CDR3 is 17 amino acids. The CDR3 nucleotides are TGTGCCAGCAGTGGAAACGGACTGGGGGCTGGCACAGATACGCAGTATTTT. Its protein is CASSGNGLGAGTDTQYF.

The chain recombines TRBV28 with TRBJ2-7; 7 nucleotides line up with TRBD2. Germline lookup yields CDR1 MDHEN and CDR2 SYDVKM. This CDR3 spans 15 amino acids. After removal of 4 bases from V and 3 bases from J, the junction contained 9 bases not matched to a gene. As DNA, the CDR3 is TGTGCCAGCAGTTCCGGGGCTAGCGGTTACTACGAGCAGTACTTC. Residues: CASSSGASGYYEQYF.

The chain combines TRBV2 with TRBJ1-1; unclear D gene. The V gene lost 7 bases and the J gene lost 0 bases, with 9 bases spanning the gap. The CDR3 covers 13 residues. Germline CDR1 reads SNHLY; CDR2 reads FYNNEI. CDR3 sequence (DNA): TGTGCCAGCAAACTAATAGTGAACACTGAAGCTTTCTTT. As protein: CASKLIVNTEAFF. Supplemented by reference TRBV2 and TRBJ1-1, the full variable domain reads EPEVTQTPSHQVTQMGQEVILRCVPISNHLYFYWYRQILGQKVEFLVSFYNNEISEKSEIFDDQFSVERPDGSNFTLKIRSTKLEDSAMYFCASKLIVNTEAFFGQGTRLTVV.

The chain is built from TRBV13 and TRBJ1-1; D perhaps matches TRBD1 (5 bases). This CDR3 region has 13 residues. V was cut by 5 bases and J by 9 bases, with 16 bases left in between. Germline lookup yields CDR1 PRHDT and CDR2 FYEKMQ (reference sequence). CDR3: CASSPNGGVQAFF. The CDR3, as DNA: TGTGCCAGCAGCCCCAACGGGGGGGTTCAAGCTTTCTTT.

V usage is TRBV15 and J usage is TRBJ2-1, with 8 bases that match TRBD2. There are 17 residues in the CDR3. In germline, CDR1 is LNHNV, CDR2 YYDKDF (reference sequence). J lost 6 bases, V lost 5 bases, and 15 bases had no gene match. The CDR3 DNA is TGTGCCACCAGCTCAAAATTCAGGCGGGAGGTCTTCAATGAGCAGTTCTTC. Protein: CATSSKFRREVFNEQFF.

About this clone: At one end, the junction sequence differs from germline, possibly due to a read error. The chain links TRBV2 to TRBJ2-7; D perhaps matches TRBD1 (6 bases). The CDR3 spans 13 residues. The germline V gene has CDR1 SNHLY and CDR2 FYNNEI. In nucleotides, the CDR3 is TGTGCCAGCACCCCAGAGGGGGACACCGGAGGTTCCTTC. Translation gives CASTPEGDTGGSF. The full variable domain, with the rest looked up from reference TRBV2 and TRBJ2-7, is EPEVTQTPSHQVTQMGQEVILRCVPISNHLYFYWYRQILGQKVEFLVSFYNNEISEKSEIFDDQFSVERPDGSNFTLKIRSTKLEDSAMYFCASTPEGDTGGSFGPGTRLTVT.

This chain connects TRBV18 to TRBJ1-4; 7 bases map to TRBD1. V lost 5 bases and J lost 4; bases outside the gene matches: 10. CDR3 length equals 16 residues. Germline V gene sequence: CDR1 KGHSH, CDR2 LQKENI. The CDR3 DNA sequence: TGTGCCAGCTCAAGAACAGGGGCGGACTTTAATGAAAAACTGTTTTTT. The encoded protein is CASSRTGADFNEKLFF. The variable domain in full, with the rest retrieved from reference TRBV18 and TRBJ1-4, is NAGVMQNPRHLVRRRGQEARLRCSPMKGHSHVYWYRQLPEEGLKFMVYLQKENIIDESGMPKERFSAEFPKEGPSILRIQQVVRGDSAAYFCASSRTGADFNEKLFFGSGTQLSVL.

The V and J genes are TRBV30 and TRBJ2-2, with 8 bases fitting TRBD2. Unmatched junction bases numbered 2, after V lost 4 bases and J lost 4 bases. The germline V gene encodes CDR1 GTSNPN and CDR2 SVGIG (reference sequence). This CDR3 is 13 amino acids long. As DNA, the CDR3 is TGTGCCTGGAACGGGAGGGCCACCGGGGAGCTGTTTTTT. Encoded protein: CAWNGRATGELFF.

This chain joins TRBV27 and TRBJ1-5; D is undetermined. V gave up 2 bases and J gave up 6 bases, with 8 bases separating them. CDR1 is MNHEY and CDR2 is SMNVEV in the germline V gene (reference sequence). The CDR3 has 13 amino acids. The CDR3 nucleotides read TGTGCCAGCAGTTTAGCTTTTAGTCAGCCCCAGCATTTT. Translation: CASSLAFSQPQHF.

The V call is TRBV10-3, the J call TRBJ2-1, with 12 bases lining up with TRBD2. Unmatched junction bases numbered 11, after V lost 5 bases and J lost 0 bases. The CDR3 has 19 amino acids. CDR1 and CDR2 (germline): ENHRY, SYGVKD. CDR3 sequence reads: CAISRMGLAGLDSYNEQFF. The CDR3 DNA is TGTGCCATCAGTCGAATGGGACTAGCGGGTTTAGACTCCTACAATGAGCAGTTCTTC.

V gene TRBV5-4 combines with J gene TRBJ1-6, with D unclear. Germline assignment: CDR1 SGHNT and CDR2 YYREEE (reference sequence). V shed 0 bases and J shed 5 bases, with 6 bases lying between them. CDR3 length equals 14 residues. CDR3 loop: CASSLVQNNSPLHF. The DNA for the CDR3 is TGTGCCAGCAGCTTGGTTCAGAATAATTCACCCCTCCACTTT.

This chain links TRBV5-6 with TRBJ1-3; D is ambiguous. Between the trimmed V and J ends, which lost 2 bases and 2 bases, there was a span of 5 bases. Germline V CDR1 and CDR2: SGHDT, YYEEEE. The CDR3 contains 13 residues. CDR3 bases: TGTGCCAGCAGCTTCACAGCTGGAAACACCATATATTTT. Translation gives CASSFTAGNTIYF.

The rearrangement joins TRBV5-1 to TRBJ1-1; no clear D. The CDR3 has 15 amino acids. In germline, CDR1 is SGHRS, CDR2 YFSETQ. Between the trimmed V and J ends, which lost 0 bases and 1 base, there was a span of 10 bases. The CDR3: CASSLEAVWNTEAFF. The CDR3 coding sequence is TGCGCCAGCAGCTTGGAAGCCGTGTGGAACACTGAAGCTTTCTTT.

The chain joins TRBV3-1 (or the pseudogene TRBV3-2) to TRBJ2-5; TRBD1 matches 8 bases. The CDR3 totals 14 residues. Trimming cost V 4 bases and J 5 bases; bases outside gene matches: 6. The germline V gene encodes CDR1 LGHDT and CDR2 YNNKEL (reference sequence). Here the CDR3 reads CASSLGQGGETQYF. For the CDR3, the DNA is TGTGCCAGCAGCCTTGGACAGGGCGGGGAGACCCAGTACTTC.

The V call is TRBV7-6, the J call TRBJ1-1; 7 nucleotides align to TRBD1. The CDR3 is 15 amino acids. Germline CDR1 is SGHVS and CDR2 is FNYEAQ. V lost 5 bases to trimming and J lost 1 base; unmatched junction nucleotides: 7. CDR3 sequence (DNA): TGTGCCAGCAGCCTGAGACAGGGAGGGAACACTGAAGCTTTCTTT. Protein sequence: CASSLRQGGNTEAFF.

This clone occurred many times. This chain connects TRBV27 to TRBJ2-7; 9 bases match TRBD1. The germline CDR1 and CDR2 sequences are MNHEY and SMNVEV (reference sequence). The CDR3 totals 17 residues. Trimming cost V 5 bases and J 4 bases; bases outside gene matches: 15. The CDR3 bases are TGTGCCAGCAGTCGGAAGACTCCGGGACAGGGAGGGTACGAGCAGTACTTC. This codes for CASSRKTPGQGGYEQYF.